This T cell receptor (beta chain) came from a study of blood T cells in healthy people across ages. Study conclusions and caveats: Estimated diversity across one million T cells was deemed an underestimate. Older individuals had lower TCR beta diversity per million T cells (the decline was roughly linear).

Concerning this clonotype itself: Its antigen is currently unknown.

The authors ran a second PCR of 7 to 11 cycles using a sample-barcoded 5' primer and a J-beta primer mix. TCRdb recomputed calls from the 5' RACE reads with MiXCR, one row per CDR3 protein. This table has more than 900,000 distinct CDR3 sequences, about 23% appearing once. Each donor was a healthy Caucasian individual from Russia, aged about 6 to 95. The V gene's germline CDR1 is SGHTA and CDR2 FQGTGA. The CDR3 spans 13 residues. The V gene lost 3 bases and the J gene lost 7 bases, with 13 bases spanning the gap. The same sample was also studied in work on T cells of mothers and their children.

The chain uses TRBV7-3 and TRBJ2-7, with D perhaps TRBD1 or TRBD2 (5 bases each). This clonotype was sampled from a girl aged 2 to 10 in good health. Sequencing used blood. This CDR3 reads CASSFQGSGEQYF. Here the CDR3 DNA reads TGTGCCAGCAGCTTTCAGGGAAGCGGAGAGCAGTACTTC.